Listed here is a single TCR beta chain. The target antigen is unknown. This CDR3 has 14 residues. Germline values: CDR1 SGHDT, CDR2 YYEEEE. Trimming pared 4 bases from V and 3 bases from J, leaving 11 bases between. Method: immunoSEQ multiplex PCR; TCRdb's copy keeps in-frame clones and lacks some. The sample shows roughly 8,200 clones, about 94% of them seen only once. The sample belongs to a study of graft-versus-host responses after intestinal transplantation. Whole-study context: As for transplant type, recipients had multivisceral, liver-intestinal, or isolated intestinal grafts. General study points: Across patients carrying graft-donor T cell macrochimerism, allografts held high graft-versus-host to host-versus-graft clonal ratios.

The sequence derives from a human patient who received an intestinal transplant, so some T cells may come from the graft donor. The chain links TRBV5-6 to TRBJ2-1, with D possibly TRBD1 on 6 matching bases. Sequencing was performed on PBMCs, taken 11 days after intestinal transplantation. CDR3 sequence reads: CASSPGQIYNEQFF. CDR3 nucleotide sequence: TGTGCCAGCAGCCCTGGACAGATCTACAATGAGCAGTTCTTC.